These T cell receptor beta chains were read from a single sample in a study of CD8+ T cells in alopecia areata. TCRdb's table, derived via immunoSEQ multiplex PCR, lists solely in-frame clones and lacks some. The sample yields approximately 98,000 clones, approximately 61% seen once. Source material: NKG2D-low CD8+ T cells sorted from blood. Receptor source: a human donor with alopecia areata. Each CDR3 is given with its conserved first and last residue. A D gene is named only where the DNA matches it firmly. Clone size, where shown, is once, few, many, or a class for clones that have expanded.

j_gene | abundance | v_gene | d_gene | CDR3nt | CDR3aa
TRBJ2-1 | once | TRBV28 | - | TGTGCCAGCAGTTCCTTATCGGCTAATGAGCAGTTCTTC | CASSSLSANEQFF
TRBJ2-1 | few | TRBV4-1 | TRBD1 | TGCGCCAGCAGCCACCAGGGACAGGGCCTATCCTACAATGAGCAGTTCTTC | CASSHQGQGLSYNEQFF
TRBJ2-1 | - | TRBV4-1 | - | TGCGCCAGCAGCCAAGAAAGGGACGTGAGCTCCTACAATGAGCAGTTCTTC | CASSQERDVSSYNEQFF
TRBJ2-2 | - | TRBV5-4 | - | TGTGCCAGCAGCTTTACGGTTAGCGGGGAGCTGTTTTTT | CASSFTVSGELFF
TRBJ1-5 | - | TRBV6-1 | - | TGTGCCAGCAGTGAAGCGCTTCATCAGCCCCAGCATTTT | CASSEALHQPQHF
TRBJ2-6 | few | TRBV6-6 | - | TGTGCCAGCCGTCGGGGGTCTGGGGCCAACGTCCTGACTTTC | CASRRGSGANVLTF
TRBJ1-1 | few | TRBV28 | - | TGTGCCAGCAGTTTAGCAGGAGCGAACACTGAAGCTTTCTTT | CASSLAGANTEAFF
TRBJ2-1 | - | TRBV5-1 | - | TGCGCCAGCAGCTTGTTAGGACTGGTCAATGAGCAGTTCTTC | CASSLLGLVNEQFF
TRBJ2-7 | few | TRBV4-1 | TRBD1 | TGCGCCAGCAGCCCGACCCAACAGGTTAGGACAGGGGTCCTCGAGCAGTACTTC | CASSPTQQVRTGVLEQYF
TRBJ2-1 | - | TRBV7-2 | - | TGTGCCAGCGGATCCTCGCAGTTCTTC | CASGSSQFF
TRBJ2-3 | few | TRBV28 | - | TGTGCCAGCAGTTTAACGGGAAGCACAGATACGCAGTATTTT | CASSLTGSTDTQYF
TRBJ2-7 | - | TRBV27 | - | TGTGCCAGCAGTCCCGGGCCCGCCTACGAGCAGTACTTC | CASSPGPAYEQYF
TRBJ2-3 | - | TRBV6-6 | - | TGTGCCAGCAGTTACTCGTCAGGGCCTAGCACAGATACGCAGTATTTT | CASSYSSGPSTDTQYF
TRBJ2-1 | - | TRBV7-2 | - | TGTGCCAGCAGCTTGGTTCCCCGCAGCGACTACAATGAGCAGTTCTTC | CASSLVPRSDYNEQFF
TRBJ2-7 | few | TRBV28 | - | TGTGCCAGCAGTTTACCAGCGGGCGGCGACGAGCAGTACTTC | CASSLPAGGDEQYF
TRBJ2-7 | few | TRBV6-5 | - | TGTGCCAGCAGTTACACCGGGGCAGGGATCCACGAGCAGTACTTC | CASSYTGAGIHEQYF
TRBJ2-2 | few | TRBV10-3 | - | TGTGCCGCAAGGCCCGGGGTGAACACCGGGGAGCTGTTTTTT | CAARPGVNTGELFF
TRBJ2-5 | - | TRBV23-1 | - | TGCGCCAGCAGTCTGGTCCGGCGGTACCAAGAGACCCAGTACTTC | CASSLVRRYQETQYF
TRBJ2-7 | - | TRBV19 | - | TGTGCCAGTAGTATTGGGTCAGAGATCCTTGGGGAGCAGTACTTC | CASSIGSEILGEQYF
TRBJ2-1 | few | TRBV5-1 | TRBD2 | TGCGCCAGCAGCTTTTCAGCGGGGGCTACCAATGAGCAGTTCTTC | CASSFSAGATNEQFF
TRBJ1-2 | - | TRBV27 | TRBD1 | TGTGCCAGCAGTAACGACAGGGGGCAAAGCTATGGCTACACCTTC | CASSNDRGQSYGYTF
TRBJ2-1 | - | TRBV25-1 | - | TGTGCCAGCAGTGAGGCGGGTCCACCCGGGCAGTTCTTC | CASSEAGPPGQFF
TRBJ2-3 | few | TRBV7-9 | - | TGTGCCAGCAGCTCAGAGAGTTTTCCTGATACGCAGTATTTT | CASSSESFPDTQYF
TRBJ2-3 | - | TRBV28 | TRBD1 | TGTGCCAGCAGTTACCATACAGGGGGCACAGATACGCAGTATTTT | CASSYHTGGTDTQYF
TRBJ2-5 | - | TRBV29-1 | - | TGCAGCGTTGAGGATGGATTCGGTGGGACCCAGTACTTC | CSVEDGFGGTQYF
TRBJ2-1 | few | TRBV27 | - | TGTGCCAGCAGTTTACTGCGGGAAATTATGGGTGAGCAGTTCTTC | CASSLLREIMGEQFF
TRBJ1-2 | - | TRBV27 | - | TGTGCCAGCAGTCCCACAGGTGGCTATGGCTACACCTTC | CASSPTGGYGYTF
TRBJ2-1 | - | TRBV9 | - | TGTGCCAGCAGCCAAGTGGGGTTCTCCTACAATGAGCAGTTCTTC | CASSQVGFSYNEQFF
TRBJ1-1 | - | TRBV21-1 | - | TGTGCCAGCAGCAAACGGAGCACTGAAGCTTTCTTT | CASSKRSTEAFF
TRBJ2-3 | once | TRBV5-1 | - | TGCGCCAGCAGCACTCGAGTGGGAGAGGTCCCAGATACGCAGTATTTT | CASSTRVGEVPDTQYF
TRBJ2-7 | - | TRBV4-2 | TRBD2 | TGTGCCAGCAGCCAAGTGAGCGGGGAGGTCCACGAGCAGTACTTC | CASSQVSGEVHEQYF
TRBJ2-5 | - | TRBV25-1 | - | TGTGCCAGCAGTAGAGATAGACACTTC | CASSRDRHF
TRBJ2-1 | few | TRBV4-2 | - | TGTGCCAGCAGCCAAGGGGTTCGCGGGCAGTTCTTC | CASSQGVRGQFF
TRBJ2-7 | - | TRBV19 | - | TGTGCCAGTAAGCCTAGCCCGAGCTCCTACGAGCAGTACTTC | CASKPSPSSYEQYF
TRBJ1-4 | - | TRBV2 | TRBD1 | TGTGCCAGCCTCCCGGTGACCGAAGGGACAGGGAATGAAAAACTGTTTTTT | CASLPVTEGTGNEKLFF
TRBJ1-1 | - | TRBV27 | - | TGTGCCAGCAGTGGCAGACTGAGTATGAACACTGAAGCTTTCTTT | CASSGRLSMNTEAFF